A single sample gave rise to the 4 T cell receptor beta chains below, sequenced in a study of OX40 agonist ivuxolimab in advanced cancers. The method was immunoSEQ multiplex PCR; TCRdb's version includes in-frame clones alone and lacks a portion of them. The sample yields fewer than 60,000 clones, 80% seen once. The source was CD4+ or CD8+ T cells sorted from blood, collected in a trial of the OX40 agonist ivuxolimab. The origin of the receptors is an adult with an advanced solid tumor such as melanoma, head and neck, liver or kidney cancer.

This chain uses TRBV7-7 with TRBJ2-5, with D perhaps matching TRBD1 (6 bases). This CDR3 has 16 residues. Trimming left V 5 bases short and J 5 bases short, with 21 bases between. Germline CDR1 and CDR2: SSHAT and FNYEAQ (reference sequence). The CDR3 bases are TGTGCCAGCAGCCGGGGCATGGGGGCCGGGTTGGAGACCCAGTACTTC. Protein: CASSRGMGAGLETQYF.

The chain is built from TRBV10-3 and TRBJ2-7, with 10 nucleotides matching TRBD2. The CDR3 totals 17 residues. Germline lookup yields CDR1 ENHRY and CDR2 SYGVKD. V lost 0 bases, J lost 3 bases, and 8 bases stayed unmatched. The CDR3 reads CAISESWQRGGNYEQYF. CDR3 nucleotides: TGTGCCATCAGTGAGTCGTGGCAGCGGGGGGGAAACTACGAGCAGTACTTC.

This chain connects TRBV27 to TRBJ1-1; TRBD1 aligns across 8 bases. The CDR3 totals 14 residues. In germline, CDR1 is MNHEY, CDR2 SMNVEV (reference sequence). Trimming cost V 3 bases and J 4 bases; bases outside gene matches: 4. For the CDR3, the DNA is TGTGCCAGCAGTTTCAGGGGGCGTGGCACTGAAGCTTTCTTT. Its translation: CASSFRGRGTEAFF.

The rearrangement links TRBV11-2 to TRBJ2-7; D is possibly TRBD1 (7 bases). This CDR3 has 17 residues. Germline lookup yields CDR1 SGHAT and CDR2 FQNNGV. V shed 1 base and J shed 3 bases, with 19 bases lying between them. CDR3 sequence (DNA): TGTGCCAGCAGCTTAGGGGGCGGGACAGTGCAGATCTACGAGCAGTACTTC. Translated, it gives CASSLGGGTVQIYEQYF.